This TCR beta chain comes out of a study of CD8 T cells in ankylosing spondylitis. This CDR3 spans 14 amino acids. Germline V gene data show CDR1 as DFQATT and CDR2 as SNEGSKA (reference sequence). V shed 0 bases and J shed 5 bases, with 14 bases lying between them. From the 5' RACE reads, TCRdb called clonotypes with MiXCR, one entry per CDR3 protein. The table records approximately 260,000 distinct CDR3 sequences, about 9.1% of them present only once. Many counts were recorded for this clonotype. The chain combines TRBV20-1 with TRBJ2-7; D gene unclear. The sample comprised blood, either unsorted or a sorted T cell fraction (not recorded which). The clonotype originates from a male donor with ankylosing spondylitis or in good health (not recorded which). The CDR3 spells CSARDLEGFHEQYF. The CDR3 DNA reads as TGCAGTGCTAGAGATCTTGAAGGATTTCACGAGCAGTACTTC.